This TCR beta chain came from a study of blood T cell repertoires in COVID-19. Generated by immunoSEQ multiplex PCR, the TCRdb table keeps only in-frame clones and is missing some. The sample contains some 210,000 clones, roughly 86% of which appear only once. This CDR3 is 15 amino acids long. Trimming took 0 bases from V and 4 from J, leaving 12 bases between them. Germline-derived CDR1 and CDR2 are LGHNA and YNFKEQ. This sequence originates from a man aged 18-30 years with acute COVID-19. Material for sequencing was PBMCs or T cells enriched from blood (not recorded which). The chain employs TRBV4-2 and TRBJ1-1; D not resolved. Here the CDR3 DNA reads TGTGCCAGCAGCCAAGATCCCACAGTGGGCACTGAAGCTTTCTTT. Its translation: CASSQDPTVGTEAFF.